This T cell receptor beta chain derives from a study of blood T cell repertoires in COVID-19. Study information: Whether acute or convalescent, the COVID-19 samples came from the United States, Italy and Spain.

Original processing methods: Nucleated cell number was recorded as an estimate derived from reference gene primer amplification. Using immunoSEQ multiplex PCR, the repertoire was profiled, and TCRdb retains in-frame clones only, with some absent. The V and J calls and the clone size are those of that table, but D and trimming were determined from the DNA. The data contain 240,000 or so clones, around nine tenths of them singletons. Sequencing was carried out using peripheral blood. This TCR was sampled from a woman aged 40-49 years who had recovered from COVID-19.

The CDR3 coding sequence is TGTGCCAGCAGCCCAGGACTCCCCGGTGGAAACACCATATATTTT. Amino acids: CASSPGLPGGNTIYF. The chain couples TRBV7-2 to TRBJ1-3, with D unclear. Between the trimmed V and J ends, which lost 5 bases and 3 bases, there was a span of 14 bases. The V gene's germline CDR1 is SGHTA and CDR2 FQGNSA. The CDR3 covers 15 residues.